This T cell receptor beta chain was sequenced in a study of blood T cell repertoires in COVID-19. Study summary: Spain, Italy and the United States supplied samples that represented acute and convalescent COVID-19. The analysed material was cDNA or gDNA that came from T cells, B-cell-depleted T cells, or PBMCs.

Original processing notes: Reference gene primer amplification yielded estimated nucleated cell counts. Generated by immunoSEQ multiplex PCR, the TCRdb table keeps only in-frame clones and is missing some. V and J calls and clone size follow that table, whereas D and trimming were derived from the DNA. The sample consists of 190,000 or so clones, around 86% of them appearing once. Germline V CDR1 and CDR2: SGHTA, FQGNSA. CDR3 length: 14 residues. Trimming took off 5 bases at V and 6 bases at J, with 17 bases between the two ends. The receptor was derived from a man aged 40-55 years with active or convalescent COVID-19. The sequenced sample consisted of peripheral blood. V gene TRBV7-2 combines with J gene TRBJ2-7; perhaps TRBD1 as D (6 bases). The CDR3 DNA reads TGTGCCAGCAGCCCTACAGGGTACGCGGGCGAGCAGTACTTC. This encodes CASSPTGYAGEQYF.